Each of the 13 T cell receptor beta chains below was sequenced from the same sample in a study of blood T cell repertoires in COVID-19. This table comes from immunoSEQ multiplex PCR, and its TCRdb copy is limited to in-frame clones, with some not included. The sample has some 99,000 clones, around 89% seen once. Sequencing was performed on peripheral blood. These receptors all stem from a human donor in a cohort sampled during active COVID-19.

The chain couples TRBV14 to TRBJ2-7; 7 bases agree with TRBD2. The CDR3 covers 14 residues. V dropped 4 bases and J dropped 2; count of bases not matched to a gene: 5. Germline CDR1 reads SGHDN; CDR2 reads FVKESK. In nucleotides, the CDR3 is TGTGCCAGCAGCCCGACTAGCTTTACCTACGAGCAGTACTTC. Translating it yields CASSPTSFTYEQYF. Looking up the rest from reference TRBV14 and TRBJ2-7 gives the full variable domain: EAGVTQFPSHSVIEKGQTVTLRCDPISGHDNLYWYRRVMGKEIKFLLHFVKESKQDESGMPNNRFLAERTGGTYSTLKVQPAELEDSGVYFCASSPTSFTYEQYFGPGTRLTVT.

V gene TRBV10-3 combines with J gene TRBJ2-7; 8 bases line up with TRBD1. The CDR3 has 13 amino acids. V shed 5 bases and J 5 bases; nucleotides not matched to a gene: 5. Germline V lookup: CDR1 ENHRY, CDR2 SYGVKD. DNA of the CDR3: TGTGCCATCAGTATCAGGGGGCAGGACGAGCAGTACTTC. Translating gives CAISIRGQDEQYF.

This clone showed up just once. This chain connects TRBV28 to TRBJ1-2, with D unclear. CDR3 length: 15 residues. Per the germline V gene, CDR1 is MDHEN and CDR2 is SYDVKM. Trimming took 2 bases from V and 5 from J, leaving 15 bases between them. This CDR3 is CASSLPNIREYGYTF. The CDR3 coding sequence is TGTGCCAGCAGTTTACCCAACATACGGGAGTATGGCTACACCTTC.

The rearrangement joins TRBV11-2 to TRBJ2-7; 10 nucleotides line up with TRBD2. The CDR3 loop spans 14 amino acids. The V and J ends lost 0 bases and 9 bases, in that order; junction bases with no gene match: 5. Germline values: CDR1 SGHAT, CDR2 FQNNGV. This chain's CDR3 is CASSLDLAGVSQYF. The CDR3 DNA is TGTGCCAGCAGCTTAGACCTAGCGGGAGTCTCGCAGTACTTC.

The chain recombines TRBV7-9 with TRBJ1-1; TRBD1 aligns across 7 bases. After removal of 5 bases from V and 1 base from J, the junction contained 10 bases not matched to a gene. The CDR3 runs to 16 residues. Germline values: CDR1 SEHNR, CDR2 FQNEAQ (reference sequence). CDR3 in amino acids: CASSHRTGRQNTEAFF. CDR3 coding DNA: TGTGCCAGCAGCCATCGGACAGGTCGGCAGAACACTGAAGCTTTCTTT.

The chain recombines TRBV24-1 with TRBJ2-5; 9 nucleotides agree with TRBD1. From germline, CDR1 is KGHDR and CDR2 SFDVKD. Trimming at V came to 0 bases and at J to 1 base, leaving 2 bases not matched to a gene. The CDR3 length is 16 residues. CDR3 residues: CATSDLDRGIQETQYF. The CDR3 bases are TGTGCCACCAGTGATTTGGACAGGGGGATCCAAGAGACCCAGTACTTC.

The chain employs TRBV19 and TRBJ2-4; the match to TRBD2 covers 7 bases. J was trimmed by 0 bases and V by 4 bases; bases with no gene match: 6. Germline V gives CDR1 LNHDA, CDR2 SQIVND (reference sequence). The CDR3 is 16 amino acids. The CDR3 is CASSTWTRAAKNIQYF. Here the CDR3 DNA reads TGTGCCAGTAGTACCTGGACTAGGGCAGCCAAAAACATTCAGTACTTC.

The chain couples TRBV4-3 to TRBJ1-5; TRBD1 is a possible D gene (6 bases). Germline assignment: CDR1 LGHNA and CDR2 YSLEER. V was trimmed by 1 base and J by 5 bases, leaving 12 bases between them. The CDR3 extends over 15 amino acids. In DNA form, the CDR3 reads TGCGCCAGCAGCCAAGGGCAGGGGATACATCAGCCCCAGCATTTT. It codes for CASSQGQGIHQPQHF.

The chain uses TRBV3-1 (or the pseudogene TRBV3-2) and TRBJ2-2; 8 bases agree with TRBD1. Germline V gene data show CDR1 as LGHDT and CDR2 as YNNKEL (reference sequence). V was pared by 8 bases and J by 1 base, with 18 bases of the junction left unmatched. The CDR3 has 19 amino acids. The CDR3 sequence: CASRLHRGTNPRNTGELFF. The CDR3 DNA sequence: TGTGCCAGCCGACTCCACAGGGGGACGAACCCTCGGAACACCGGGGAGCTGTTTTTT.

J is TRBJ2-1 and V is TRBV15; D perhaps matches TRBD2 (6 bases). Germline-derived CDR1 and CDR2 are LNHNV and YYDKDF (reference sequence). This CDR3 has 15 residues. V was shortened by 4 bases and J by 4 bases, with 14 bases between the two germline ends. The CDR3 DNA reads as TGTGCCACCAGCACCGACCGGGGGACGTACAATGAGCAGTTCTTC. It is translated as CATSTDRGTYNEQFF.

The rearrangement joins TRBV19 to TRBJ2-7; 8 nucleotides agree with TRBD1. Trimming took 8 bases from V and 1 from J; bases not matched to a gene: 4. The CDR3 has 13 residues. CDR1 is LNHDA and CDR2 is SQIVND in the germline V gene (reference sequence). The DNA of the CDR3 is TGTGCCAGTCAGGGGGCTTTATCCTACGAGCAGTACTTC. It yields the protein CASQGALSYEQYF.

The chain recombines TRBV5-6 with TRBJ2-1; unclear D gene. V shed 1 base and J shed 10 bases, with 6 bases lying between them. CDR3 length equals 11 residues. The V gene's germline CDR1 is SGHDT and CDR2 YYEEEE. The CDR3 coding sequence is TGTGCCAGCAGCTTGCTGGAGGAGCAGTTCTTC. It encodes CASSLLEEQFF.

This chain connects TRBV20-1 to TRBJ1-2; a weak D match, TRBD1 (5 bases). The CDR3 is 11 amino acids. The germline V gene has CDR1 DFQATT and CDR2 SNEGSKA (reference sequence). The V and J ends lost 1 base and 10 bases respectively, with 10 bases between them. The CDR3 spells CSARVGGDYTF. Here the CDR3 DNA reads TGCAGTGCTAGAGTGGGGGGGGACTACACCTTC.